This TCR beta chain was identified during a study of blood T cells in healthy people across ages (dated by TCRdb to the mid-2010s). For context, the study as a whole: Template switching captured roughly one uniquely barcoded TCR beta cDNA molecule per two T cells in model experiments. The study measured age-related changes in TCR beta repertoire diversity using deep sequencing normalized with unique cDNA molecular identifiers. The donors were divided into four age groups: young (average roughly 17 years), middle-aged (roughly 42), aged (roughly 66) and long-lived (about 90). Two additional independent replicas of 1 million unique cDNA reads from the same blood draw were analyzed for two donors (one aged 18 to 30 and one aged 80 or older). What the work shows at the level of the full study, not this receptor alone: Because donor CMV infection status was unknown, age-related changes in expanded clonotypes were potentially confounded. Estimates of total diversity based on one million sequenced T cells were regarded as lower bounds and as underestimates. Observed TCR beta diversity per million T cells fell roughly linearly with age, and a significant reduction was already apparent by age roughly 40. A strong correlation was found between observed TCR beta diversity and the percentage of naive T cells measured by flow cytometry. The long-lived group showed more naive CD4+ T cells, fewer expanded clones and increased TCR diversity than the aged group, suggesting age selection. Bulk unsorted PBMC profiling prevented conclusive comparison of naive and antigen-experienced compartments.

From the germline V gene, CDR1 is SGHVS and CDR2 is FQNEAQ. The CDR3 has 13 residues if both end residues are counted. Donors were 30 to 45 systemically healthy Caucasian individuals from Russia aged 6 to 90 years. Each donor gave around 9.8 milliliters of peripheral blood, collected into EDTA-treated Vacutainer tubes. Ficoll-Paque density-gradient centrifugation was used to isolate PBMCs, with at least 6.5 million per sample. Total RNA was extracted from PBMCs with Trizol reagent, with at least 6 micrograms obtained per sample. For every donor, an aliquot of PBMCs went through flow cytometry to measure the percentages of naive CD45RAhigh/CD27high T cells. To prepare the library, 5' RACE was applied. This sample was sequenced with an Illumina HiSeq 2500. The second PCR ran for roughly 7 to 12 cycles and used a J-beta primer mix along with a sample-barcoded 5' primer. A template-switch 5' adaptor carrying 12 random nucleotides introduced a unique molecular identifier onto each TCR beta cDNA molecule. At least 3 million CDR3-containing paired-end reads were obtained from each sample. The Mint cDNA synthesis kit, primed by a TRBC-specific oligonucleotide, was used to synthesize first-strand cDNA from all RNA. All cDNA was treated with uracil-DNA glycosylase and then went through a first 18-cycle PCR with the universal primers M1SS and BC2_uni_R. On the study's bioinformatics: Normalization of each sample was performed by random selection of 1 million high-quality reads, each carrying a distinct molecular identifier. Instead of being binned into consensus sequences, reads with shared molecular identifiers were discarded. CDR3 identification, clonotype clustering and error correction used MiTCR with a Q25 quality threshold and the strictest error-elimination algorithm. A nonparametric unseen species model using Euler transformation provided a lower-bound estimate of total TCR beta diversity. The public reads were quality trimmed at Q25 with fastp and then assembled into clones with MiXCR by TCRdb, keeping productive beta chains. Rows are unified per CDR3 protein, each entry keeping the most common DNA and genes. The V and J calls reflect TCRdb's pipeline rather than the authors' work. The sample records about 510,000 distinct CDR3 sequences, roughly a quarter of which are singletons. The ten top clones hold 3.6% of the sample.

Concerning this clonotype itself: Its antigen is currently not known. This likely comes from a read error, as the CDR3 has no conserved phenylalanine or tryptophan at its end. The limits of the CDR3 on the DNA are not certain, so only TCRdb's listed CDR3 is given.

In addition, the sample was reused for a study of T cells of mothers and their children. Taken from the second paper: Nine systemically healthy Caucasian individuals, comprising three mothers and their six children, were included as donors. cDNA synthesis consumed the entire amount of extracted RNA, loaded at around 1.4 ug RNA in each 15 ul reaction. Sample barcodes and 2-4 random nucleotides were added via the M1S primer in the second PCR. Over 8 million TCR beta CDR3 reads were obtained for each mother, and millions of reads were obtained for each child. TCR recombination output is similarly shaped by thymic selection in related and unrelated pairs, with a minor effect exerted by inherited differences. Normalized repertoire overlap was always found to be slightly, but never significantly, higher in related mother-child pairs than in unrelated mother-child pairs. With a sensitivity of approximately 92 clones per million clonotypes, no persistent microchimeric T cell clones were detected. The study used deep NGS to compare TCR beta repertoires of mothers and children, seeking features distinguishing related mother-child pairs from unrelated individuals. On average, the children were about 10 +/- 4 years old, while the mothers were roughly 36 +/- 4 years old. After adapter ligation was performed with NEBNext reagents, the libraries were sequenced on an Illumina HiSeq 2000 with 100+100 nt paired-end reads. Mother and child libraries were prepared a month apart and sequenced in separate runs to prevent cross-contamination. Between about 500,000 and 2,100,000 distinct TCR beta clonotypes were identified per donor. Naive TCR beta clonotypes were estimated from low-frequency clonotypes matched to each donor's FACS-determined naive share, without sorting.

The specimen sequenced was blood. The TCR originated in a boy between 2 and 15 years old in good health. In this chain, TRBV7-8 is recombined with TRBJ2-5; TRBD1 was called by the table and not checked on the DNA. The CDR3 protein: CASSLRMGGPSAI.